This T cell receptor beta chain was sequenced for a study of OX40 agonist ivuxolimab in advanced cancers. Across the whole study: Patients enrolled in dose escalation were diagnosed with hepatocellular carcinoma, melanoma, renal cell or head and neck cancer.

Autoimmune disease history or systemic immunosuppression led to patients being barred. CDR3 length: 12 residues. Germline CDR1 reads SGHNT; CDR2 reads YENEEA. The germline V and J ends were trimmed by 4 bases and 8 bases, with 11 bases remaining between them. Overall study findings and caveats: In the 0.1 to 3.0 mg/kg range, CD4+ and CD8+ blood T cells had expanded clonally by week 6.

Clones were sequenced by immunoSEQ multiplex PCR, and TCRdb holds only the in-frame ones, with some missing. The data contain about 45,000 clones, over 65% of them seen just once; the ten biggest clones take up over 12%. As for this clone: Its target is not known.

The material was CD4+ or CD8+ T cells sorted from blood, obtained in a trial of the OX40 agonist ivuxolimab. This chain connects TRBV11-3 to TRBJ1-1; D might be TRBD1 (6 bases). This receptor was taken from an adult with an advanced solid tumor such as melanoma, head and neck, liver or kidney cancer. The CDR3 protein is CASSYNTGEAFF. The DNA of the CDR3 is TGTGCCAGCAGCTACAACACAGGGGAAGCTTTCTTT.